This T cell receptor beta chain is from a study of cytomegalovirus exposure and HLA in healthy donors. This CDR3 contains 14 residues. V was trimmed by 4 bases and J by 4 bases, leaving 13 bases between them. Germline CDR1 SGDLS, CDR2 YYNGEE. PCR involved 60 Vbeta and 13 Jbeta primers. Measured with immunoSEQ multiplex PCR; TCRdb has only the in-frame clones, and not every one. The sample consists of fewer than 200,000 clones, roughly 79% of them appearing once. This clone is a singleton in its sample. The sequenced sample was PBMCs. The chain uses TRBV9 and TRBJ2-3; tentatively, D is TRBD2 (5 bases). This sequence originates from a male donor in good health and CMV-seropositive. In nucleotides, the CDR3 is TGTGCCAGCAGCACAACTAGGTCGCCAGATACGCAGTATTTT. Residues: CASSTTRSPDTQYF.